Below, one T cell receptor (beta chain) is given with its context. MiXCR, applied by TCRdb to the 5' RACE reads, yields one record per CDR3 protein. Counted here are about 30,000 distinct CDR3 sequences, more than 14% occurring once; the ten biggest clones make up less than 35%. The V end lost 6 bases, the J end lost 3 bases, and 9 bases lay between the germline ends. The CDR3 consists of 12 residues. The germline V gene encodes CDR1 SGHVS and CDR2 FQNEAQ. These data are taken from a study of neurological immune-mediated disorders. Individuals who volunteered at a blood bank located in Maryland, USA, made up the group of healthy controls.

The sequenced sample consisted of PBMCs. The rearrangement links TRBV7-8 to TRBJ2-7; D is uncertain. The TCR was taken from a man between 65 and 85 years old in good health. CDR3 region: CASSLKVYEQYF. The DNA of the CDR3 is TGTGCCAGCAGTCTCAAGGTCTACGAGCAGTACTTC. Supplemented by reference TRBV7-8 and TRBJ2-7, the full variable domain reads GAGVSQSPRYKVAKRGQDVALRCDPISGHVSLFWYQQALGQGPEFLTYFQNEAQLDKSGLPSDRFFAERPEGSVSTLKIQRTQQEDSAVYLCASSLKVYEQYFGPGTRLTVT.